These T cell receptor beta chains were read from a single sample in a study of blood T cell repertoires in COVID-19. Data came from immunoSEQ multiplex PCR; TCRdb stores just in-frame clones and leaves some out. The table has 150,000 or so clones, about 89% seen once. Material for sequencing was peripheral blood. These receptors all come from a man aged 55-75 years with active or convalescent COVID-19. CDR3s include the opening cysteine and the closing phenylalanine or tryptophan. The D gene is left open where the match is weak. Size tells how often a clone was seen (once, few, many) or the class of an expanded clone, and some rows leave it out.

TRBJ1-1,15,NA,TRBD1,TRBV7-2,CASSLRQGAGTEAFF,TGTGCCAGCAGCTTACGACAGGGGGCAGGAACTGAAGCTTTCTTT
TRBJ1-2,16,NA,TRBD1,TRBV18,CASSPLGQVANYGYTF,TGTGCCAGCTCACCGCTGGGACAGGTCGCTAACTATGGCTACACCTTC
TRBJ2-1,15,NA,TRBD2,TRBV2,CASRRLAGGPDEQFF,TGTGCCAGCAGGCGACTAGCGGGGGGTCCGGATGAGCAGTTCTTC
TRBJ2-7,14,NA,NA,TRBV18,CASSPLGGVYEQYF,TGTGCCAGCTCACCGCTGGGGGGTGTCTACGAGCAGTACTTC
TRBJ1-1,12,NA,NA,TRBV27,CASSTGGTEAFF,TGTGCCAGCAGCACGGGGGGCACTGAAGCTTTCTTT
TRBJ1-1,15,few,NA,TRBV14,CASTSWKGRRTEAFF,TGTGCCAGCACCTCTTGGAAAGGGAGGAGGACTGAAGCTTTCTTT
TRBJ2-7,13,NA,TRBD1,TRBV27,CASSRQGIYEQYF,TGTGCCAGCAGTAGACAGGGGATCTACGAGCAGTACTTC
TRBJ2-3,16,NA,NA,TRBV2,CASSEAGARRADTQYF,TGTGCCAGCAGTGAAGCGGGGGCCCGGCGGGCAGATACGCAGTATTTT
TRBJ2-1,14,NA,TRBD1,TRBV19,CASTPTGDSGEQFF,TGTGCCAGTACCCCGACAGGGGATTCCGGTGAGCAGTTCTTC
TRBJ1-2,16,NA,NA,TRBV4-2,CASSSPGTPSREGYTF,TGTGCCAGCAGCTCCCCCGGGACACCGTCAAGGGAGGGCTACACCTTC
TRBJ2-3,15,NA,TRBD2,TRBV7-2,CASSFTGGSTDTQYF,TGTGCCAGCAGCTTCACGGGGGGGAGCACAGATACGCAGTATTTT
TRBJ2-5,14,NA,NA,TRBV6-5,CASSYSRGQETQYF,TGTGCCAGCAGTTACTCCAGAGGGCAAGAGACCCAGTACTTC
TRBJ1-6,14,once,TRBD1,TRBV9,CASSAGQSNSPLHF,TGTGCCAGCAGCGCGGGACAGAGCAATTCACCCCTCCACTTT
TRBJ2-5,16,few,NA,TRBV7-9,CASSYGAGGSMETQYF,TGTGCCAGCAGCTACGGCGCGGGCGGTTCTATGGAGACCCAGTACTTC
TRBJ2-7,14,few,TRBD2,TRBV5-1,CASRRTSGPYEQYF,TGCGCCAGCCGTAGGACTAGCGGCCCTTACGAGCAGTACTTC
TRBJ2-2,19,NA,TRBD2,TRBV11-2,CASSLEGLAAGPNTGELFF,TGTGCCAGCAGCTTAGAGGGACTAGCGGCGGGGCCGAACACCGGGGAGCTGTTTTTT
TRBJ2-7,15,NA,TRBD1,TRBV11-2,CASSQRIRGQDEQYF,TGTGCCAGCAGCCAAAGGATTAGGGGGCAGGACGAGCAGTACTTC
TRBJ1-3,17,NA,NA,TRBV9,CASSEGPWQDSGNTIYF,TGTGCCAGCAGCGAGGGGCCTTGGCAAGACTCTGGAAACACCATATATTTT
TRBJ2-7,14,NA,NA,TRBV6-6,CASNSVGLLYEQYF,TGTGCCAGCAACTCGGTGGGACTGCTTTACGAGCAGTACTTC
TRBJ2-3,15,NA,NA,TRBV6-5,CASSYLAGLTDTQYF,TGTGCCAGCAGTTACTTGGCGGGGCTCACAGATACGCAGTATTTT
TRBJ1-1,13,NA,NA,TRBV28,CASSLQQGGNYFF,TGTGCCAGCAGTTTACAGCAGGGAGGAAATTATTTCTTT
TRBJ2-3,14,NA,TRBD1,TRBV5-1,CASSSDRGGDTQYF,TGCGCCAGCAGCTCGGACAGGGGTGGAGATACGCAGTATTTT
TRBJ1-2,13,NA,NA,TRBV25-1,CASSARTARGYTF,TGTGCCAGCAGTGCCCGGACAGCCCGTGGCTACACCTTC
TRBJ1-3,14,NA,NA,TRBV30,CAWYKTGGGNTIYF,TGTGCCTGGTACAAGACCGGAGGGGGAAACACCATATATTTT
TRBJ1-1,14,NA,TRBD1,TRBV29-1,CSVHDRGMNTEAFF,TGCAGCGTACACGACAGGGGAATGAACACTGAAGCTTTCTTT
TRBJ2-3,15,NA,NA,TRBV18,CASSPFSSSTDTQYF,TGTGCCAGCTCACCATTTTCCTCCAGCACAGATACGCAGTATTTT
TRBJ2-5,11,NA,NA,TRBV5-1,CASSRQETQYF,TGCGCCAGCAGCCGGCAAGAGACCCAGTACTTC
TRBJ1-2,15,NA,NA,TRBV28,CASSLGGHPVDGYTF,TGTGCCAGCAGCCTAGGGGGACACCCTGTCGATGGCTACACCTTC
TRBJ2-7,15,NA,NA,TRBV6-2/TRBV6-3,CASSPSGLGSYEQYF,TGTGCCAGCAGTCCCTCGGGCCTAGGGAGCTACGAGCAGTACTTC
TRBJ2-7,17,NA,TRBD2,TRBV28,CASSLERRGGKYYEQYF,TGTGCCAGCAGTTTGGAGAGGAGGGGAGGGAAATACTACGAGCAGTACTTC
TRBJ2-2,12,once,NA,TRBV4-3,CASSPLAGELFF,TGCGCCAGCAGCCCTCTAGCCGGGGAGCTGTTTTTT
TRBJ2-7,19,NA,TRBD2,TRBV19,CASNDPPTSGTVGGGEQYF,TGTGCCAGTAACGACCCCCCGACTAGCGGGACCGTCGGGGGGGGCGAGCAGTACTTC
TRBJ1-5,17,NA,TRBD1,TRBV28,CASSLSPGTAGGQPQHF,TGTGCCAGCAGTTTATCCCCCGGGACAGCGGGGGGTCAGCCCCAGCATTTT
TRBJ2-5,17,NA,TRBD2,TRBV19,CASSMLAGEGGRETQYF,TGTGCCAGTAGTATGCTAGCGGGAGAGGGGGGCCGGGAGACCCAGTACTTC
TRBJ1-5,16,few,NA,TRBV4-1,CASRGQGGVGNQPQHF,TGCGCCAGCCGCGGCCAGGGTGGAGTGGGCAATCAGCCCCAGCATTTT
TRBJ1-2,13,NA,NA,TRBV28,CASRLGQDYGYTF,TGTGCCAGCAGGCTTGGGCAGGACTATGGCTACACCTTC
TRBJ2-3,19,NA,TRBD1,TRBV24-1,CATSDTSSLDRDSTDTQYF,TGTGCCACCAGTGACACCTCCTCCCTGGACAGGGATAGCACAGATACGCAGTATTTT
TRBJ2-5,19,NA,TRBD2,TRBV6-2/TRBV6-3,CASSSGLAGTPRSRETQYF,TGTGCCAGCAGTTCGGGACTAGCGGGCACCCCAAGGTCCAGGGAGACCCAGTACTTC
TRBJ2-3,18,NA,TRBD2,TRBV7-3,CASSLSGRTAPSTDTQYF,TGTGCCAGCAGCCTTAGCGGGAGGACTGCTCCTAGCACAGATACGCAGTATTTT